One and the same sample provided the 16 T cell receptor beta chains below, sequenced in a study of blood T cell repertoires in COVID-19. Method: immunoSEQ multiplex PCR; TCRdb's copy keeps in-frame clones and lacks some. The sample includes approximately 100,000 clones, roughly 86% seen only once; the top ten take 10%. What was sequenced was peripheral blood. The receptors shown here come from a man aged 50-59 years with acute or convalescent COVID-19.

V and J are TRBV10-3 and TRBJ2-7; D remains unclear. Looked up from germline, CDR1 is ENHRY and CDR2 is SYGVKD. The CDR3 length is 17 residues. V dropped 0 bases and J dropped 6 bases, with 21 bases sitting between them. The CDR3 nucleotides are TGTGCCATCAGTGAGTCCGCGATACTCCCAATCCAAAGCGAGCAGTACTTC. Amino acids: CAISESAILPIQSEQYF.

The chain couples TRBV9 to TRBJ1-4; D unclear. This CDR3 comprises 15 residues. CDR1 and CDR2 (germline): SGDLS, YYNGEE. Trimming cost V 0 bases and J 4 bases, with 10 bases left between them. The CDR3 protein is CASSVGAGFNEKLFF. Here the CDR3 DNA reads TGTGCCAGCAGCGTAGGGGCGGGATTTAATGAAAAACTGTTTTTT.

This clone appeared a single time. CDR3 in amino acids: CASRRDTTDTQYF. The CDR3 bases are TGTGCCAGCAGACGGGACACCACAGATACGCAGTATTTT. The chain combines TRBV6-5 with TRBJ2-3; D is perhaps TRBD1 (6 bases). V was cut by 6 bases and J by 2 bases, with 9 bases left in between. The CDR3 is 13 amino acids. From germline, CDR1 is MNHEY and CDR2 SVGAGI.

This rearrangement joins TRBV11-3 to TRBJ2-7, with D perhaps matching TRBD1 (5 bases). Germline-derived CDR1 and CDR2 are SGHNT and YENEEA. Trimming removed 4 bases from V and 0 bases from J, with 13 bases in between. The CDR3 is 15 amino acids. The CDR3 is CASSSGALSSYEQYF. CDR3 in DNA: TGTGCCAGCAGCTCTGGGGCGTTGAGCTCCTACGAGCAGTACTTC.

This chain uses TRBV6-2 or TRBV6-3 with TRBJ2-1; 13 positions agree with TRBD2. The CDR3 covers 16 residues. The V gene end was trimmed by 5 bases and the J gene end by 10 bases; junction bases not matched to a gene: 11. CDR1 and CDR2 (germline): MNHEY, SVGEGT. CDR3 sequence: CASSTSTSGRMAEQFF. CDR3 nucleotide sequence: TGTGCCAGCAGTACCTCGACTAGCGGGAGGATGGCCGAGCAGTTCTTC.

V usage is TRBV4-1 and J usage is TRBJ2-1; 11 nucleotides align to TRBD2. V dropped 2 bases and J dropped 4; count of bases not matched to a gene: 7. The CDR3 extends over 17 amino acids. CDR1 is MGHRA, CDR2 YSYEKL, per germline. This CDR3 is CASSQSLGTSGYNEQFF. CDR3 sequence (DNA): TGCGCCAGCAGCCAATCCCTCGGGACTAGCGGATACAATGAGCAGTTCTTC.

The genes are TRBV7-3 and TRBJ2-1; no clear D gene. Germline V gene lookup returns CDR1 SGHTA and CDR2 FQGTGA. The CDR3 has 14 amino acids. The germline V and J ends were trimmed by 4 bases and 4 bases, with 11 bases remaining between them. As DNA, the CDR3 is TGTGCCAGCAGCTCTTCTGGGCTTTACAATGAGCAGTTCTTC. Protein product: CASSSSGLYNEQFF.

This chain joins TRBV28 and TRBJ1-4; weak D call: TRBD1 (6 bases). CDR1 MDHEN and CDR2 SYDVKM come from the germline V gene. Trimming left V 6 bases short and J 8 bases short, with 19 bases between. This CDR3 spans 15 amino acids. The CDR3 spells CASSSVQGLQEKLFF. Written as DNA, the CDR3 is TGTGCCAGCAGCTCTGTACAGGGTCTCCAAGAAAAACTGTTTTTT.

The chain links TRBV7-8 to TRBJ1-5, with a weak D call TRBD1 (6 bases). Germline V gene sequence: CDR1 SGHVS, CDR2 FQNEAQ. V was clipped by 6 bases and J by 6 bases, with 21 bases between them. This CDR3 region has 16 residues. The CDR3 DNA sequence: TGTGCCAGCAGTCCTGGACAGAAGGGGCCGGTTCAGCCCCAGCATTTT. Translation: CASSPGQKGPVQPQHF.

The J gene is TRBJ2-1, the V gene TRBV7-9, with a weak D call TRBD2 (5 bases). Trimming removed 1 base at V and 0 bases at J, with 13 bases between. CDR3 length: 17 amino acids. Looked up from germline, CDR1 is SEHNR and CDR2 is FQNEAQ (reference sequence). DNA of the CDR3: TGTGCCAGCAGCTTAGAAGGCGGGTTGAGCTCCTACAATGAGCAGTTCTTC. This sequence encodes CASSLEGGLSSYNEQFF.

The V call is TRBV6-5, the J call TRBJ2-7, with 10 bases that match TRBD2. The trim removed 5 bases at V and 5 bases at J, leaving 3 bases unmatched. This CDR3 is 13 amino acids long. CDR1 is MNHEY, CDR2 SVGAGI, per germline. The CDR3 DNA is TGTGCCAGCAGTCCCGGGACTAGCGACGAGCAGTACTTC. Protein sequence: CASSPGTSDEQYF.

The CDR3 protein is CASSYSGLGNTIYF. The CDR3 DNA reads as TGTGCCAGCAGTTACTCGGGACTCGGAAACACCATATATTTT. The rearrangement links TRBV6-5 to TRBJ1-3, with a possible D match to TRBD1 (5 bases). In germline, CDR1 is MNHEY, CDR2 SVGAGI. The V and J ends lost 0 bases and 4 bases respectively, with 7 bases between them. The CDR3 runs 14 residues.

The chain recombines TRBV29-1 with TRBJ1-2; a weak D match, TRBD1 (5 bases). CDR1 is SQVTM and CDR2 is ANQGSEA in the germline V gene. Trimming stripped 8 bases from V and 4 bases from J, with 17 bases between. This CDR3 has 13 residues. The CDR3 DNA reads TGCAGCACCGAGGGGAGGGGCCTCTATGGCTACACCTTC. It encodes CSTEGRGLYGYTF.

This chain links TRBV5-1 with TRBJ2-6, with 7 nucleotides matching TRBD2. The CDR3 contains 16 residues. Germline CDR1 reads SGHRS; CDR2 reads YFSETQ. V lost 0 bases and J lost 2; bases outside the gene matches: 2. As DNA, the CDR3 is TGCGCCAGCAGCTTGGTGGCGGGAGCTGGGGCCAACGTCCTGACTTTC. Translated, it gives CASSLVAGAGANVLTF.

The chain uses TRBV3-1 (or the pseudogene TRBV3-2) and TRBJ2-1; 7 nucleotides agree with TRBD2. The CDR3 runs 17 residues. The germline V gene has CDR1 LGHDT and CDR2 YNNKEL (reference sequence). Unmatched junction bases numbered 11, after V lost 1 base and J lost 5 bases. Here the CDR3 DNA reads TGTGCCAGCAGCCAAGCCGGTAGGAGCGGGACTAACAATGAGCAGTTCTTC. As protein: CASSQAGRSGTNNEQFF.

The V gene is TRBV3-1 (or the pseudogene TRBV3-2), the J gene TRBJ2-2; 13 bases agree with TRBD2. The germline V gene encodes CDR1 LGHDT and CDR2 YNNKEL (reference sequence). This CDR3 region has 16 residues. The V and J ends lost 3 bases and 7 bases, in that order; junction bases with no gene match: 5. Here the CDR3 DNA reads TGTGCCAGCAGCCAGTGGACTAGCGGGAGAATCGGGGAGCTGTTTTTT. Translating gives CASSQWTSGRIGELFF.